This T cell receptor (beta chain) was recovered during a study of T-cell memory formation after mild COVID-19. TCRdb re-analysed the 5' RACE reads in MiXCR, keeping a single row per CDR3 protein. The sample records about 440,000 distinct CDR3 sequences, around 20% being singletons. V lost 5 bases and J lost 6, with 17 bases in between. The CDR3 runs 15 residues. The rearrangement links TRBV12-3 or TRBV12-4 to TRBJ1-3; D unclear. Sample: PBMCs or a T cell subset sorted from them (not recorded which). The clonotype comes from an adult woman who had mild COVID-19 (a few samples of this study predate the infection). Cell type and time point are not known. The CDR3 is CASSQHRRLANTIYF. The CDR3 DNA is TGTGCCAGCAGTCAACACCGTCGGTTGGCAAACACCATATATTTT.